This TCR beta chain comes out of a study of T cell responses to AZD1222 COVID-19 vaccine. This CDR3 has 13 residues. Germline assignment: CDR1 MNHEY and CDR2 SVGAGI. Trimming left V 6 bases short and J 6 bases short, with 14 bases between. Method: immunoSEQ multiplex PCR; TCRdb's copy keeps in-frame clones and lacks some. The repertoire holds about 130,000 clones, with roughly 80% as singletons. Sequenced material: peripheral blood, taken on day 0 of AZD1222 vaccination. The clonotype comes from an adult in good health. The chain employs TRBV6-5 and TRBJ1-1; D is unresolved. The CDR3: CASREAGSAEAFF. The CDR3 nucleotides read TGTGCCAGCAGAGAGGCGGGTTCAGCTGAAGCTTTCTTT.